This entry features one TCR beta chain sequence. In the source study's methods: Nucleated cell counts were estimated from reference gene primer amplification. TCRdb's table, derived via immunoSEQ multiplex PCR, lists solely in-frame clones and lacks some. Clone size and V and J calls were adopted from that table, with D and trimming inferred from the DNA. Found here are under 350,000 clones, roughly 88% of them singletons; the top ten hold more than 9.5%. This specimen belongs to a study of blood T cell repertoires in COVID-19. Study background: Acute and convalescent COVID-19 samples came from the United States, Italy and Spain. PBMCs, B-cell-depleted T cells, or T cells provided the cDNA or gDNA that made up the material.

Germline V gives CDR1 SGHAT, CDR2 FQNNGV. V shed 0 bases and J 7 bases; nucleotides not matched to a gene: 1. The CDR3 runs 13 residues. The sequencing input was peripheral blood. This chain uses TRBV11-2 with TRBJ1-1; 8 bases align to TRBD1. This TCR derives from a woman in her 70s with acute or convalescent COVID-19. Written as DNA, the CDR3 is TGTGCCAGCAGCTTAGATGGACAGGGTGAAGCTTTCTTT. This gives the protein CASSLDGQGEAFF.